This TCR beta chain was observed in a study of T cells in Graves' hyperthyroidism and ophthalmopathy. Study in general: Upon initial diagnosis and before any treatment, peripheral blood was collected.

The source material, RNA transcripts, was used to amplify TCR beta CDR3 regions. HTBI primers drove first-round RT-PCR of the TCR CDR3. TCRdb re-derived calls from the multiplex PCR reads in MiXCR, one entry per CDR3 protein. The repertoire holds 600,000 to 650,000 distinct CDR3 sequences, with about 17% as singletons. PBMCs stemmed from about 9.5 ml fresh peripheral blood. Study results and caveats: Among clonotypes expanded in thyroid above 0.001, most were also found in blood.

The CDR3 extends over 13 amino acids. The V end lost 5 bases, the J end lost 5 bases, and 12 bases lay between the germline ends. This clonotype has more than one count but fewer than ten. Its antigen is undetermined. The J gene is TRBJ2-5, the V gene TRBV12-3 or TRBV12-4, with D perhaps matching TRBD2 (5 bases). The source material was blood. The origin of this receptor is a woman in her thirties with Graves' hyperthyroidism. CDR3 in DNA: TGTGCCAGCAGTCCCGGGCGCGGGGAGACCCAGTACTTC. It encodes CASSPGRGETQYF.